These 14 T cell receptor beta chains share one sample of origin, sequenced in a study of shared clonotypes between healthy human individuals. Using immunoSEQ multiplex PCR, the repertoire was profiled, and TCRdb retains in-frame clones only, with some absent. The data show roughly 1,600,000 clones, less than 99% seen once. The specimen was naive CD4+ T cells sorted from blood. The subset was: CD45RA+ positively selected. Every receptor here comes from a young man in good health.

In regard to this clone: Other DNA sequences of this sample code for an identical CDR3. The chain joins TRBV9 to TRBJ2-1; unclear D gene. The CDR3 is 11 residues long. With 2 bases removed from V and 8 bases from J, the gap between germline ends came to 5 bases. Per germline, CDR1 SGDLS and CDR2 YYNGEE. The CDR3 is CASSVRDEQFF. The CDR3 nucleotides are TGTGCCAGCAGCGTTAGGGATGAGCAGTTCTTC.

The chain couples TRBV19 to TRBJ2-7; D is unresolved. The CDR3 sequence is 13 residues long. Germline V lookup: CDR1 LNHDA, CDR2 SQIVND (reference sequence). V was pared by 7 bases and J by 1 base, with 11 bases between. CDR3 amino acids: CASISSGSYEQYF. CDR3 DNA: TGTGCCAGTATAAGCTCAGGATCCTACGAGCAGTACTTC.

The chain recombines TRBV5-1 with TRBJ2-7; D is possibly TRBD2 (5 bases). This CDR3 spans 15 amino acids. The germline V gene has CDR1 SGHRS and CDR2 YFSETQ. Trimming removed 0 bases at V and 0 bases at J, with 10 bases between. The CDR3 sequence: CASSLGLARSYEQYF. In DNA form, the CDR3 reads TGCGCCAGCAGCTTGGGTCTAGCCCGCTCCTACGAGCAGTACTTC.

The chain carries TRBV4-2 and TRBJ2-2; 12 bases align to TRBD2. The J segment lost 0 bases and the V segment lost 5 bases, leaving 4 bases of the junction unmatched. CDR1 LGHNA and CDR2 YNFKEQ come from the germline V gene. The CDR3 loop spans 17 amino acids. The CDR3 coding sequence is TGTGCCAGCAGCTTACTAGCGGGAGGTTCGAACACCGGGGAGCTGTTTTTT. It specifies CASSLLAGGSNTGELFF.

The chain links TRBV2 to TRBJ2-2; TRBD2 aligns across 11 bases. This CDR3 comprises 20 residues. From germline, CDR1 is SNHLY and CDR2 FYNNEI. Trimming at V came to 1 base and at J to 2 bases, leaving 12 bases not matched to a gene. The DNA of the CDR3 is TGTGCCAGCAGTGAAGGGATGGGTTATGGACTAGCGGGTAACACCGGGGAGCTGTTTTTT. It yields the protein CASSEGMGYGLAGNTGELFF.

This rearrangement joins TRBV7-8 to TRBJ2-3, with 7 bases identical to TRBD2. Germline CDR1 reads SGHVS; CDR2 reads FQNEAQ. There are 14 residues in the CDR3. The J segment lost 2 bases and the V segment lost 10 bases, leaving 9 bases of the junction unmatched. The CDR3 nucleotides are TGTGCCACCCTCGGGCGGGAGACCACAGATACGCAGTATTTT. This gives the protein CATLGRETTDTQYF. The whole variable domain, remainder taken from reference TRBV7-8 and TRBJ2-3, is GAGVSQSPRYKVAKRGQDVALRCDPISGHVSLFWYQQALGQGPEFLTYFQNEAQLDKSGLPSDRFFAERPEGSVSTLKIQRTQQEDSAVYLCATLGRETTDTQYFGPGTRLTVL.

The chain carries TRBV25-1 and TRBJ2-2, with 8 positions matching TRBD1. V was clipped by 3 bases and J by 6 bases; unmatched bases: 12. This CDR3 is 17 amino acids long. Germline CDR1 reads MGHDK; CDR2 reads SYGVNS. CDR3 in DNA: TGTGCCAGCAGTGAGCGATGGACAGGGACCCGCTCCGGGGAGCTGTTTTTT. Encoded protein: CASSERWTGTRSGELFF.

The chain joins TRBV30 to TRBJ1-4, with D maybe TRBD1 (6 bases). Germline V gives CDR1 GTSNPN, CDR2 SVGIG (reference sequence). Trimming took 4 bases from V and 9 from J, leaving 15 bases between them. The CDR3 length is 13 residues. CDR3 loop: CAWTIADRQKLFF. The CDR3 region has the DNA TGTGCCTGGACCATCGCTGACAGGCAAAAACTGTTTTTT.

The rearrangement links TRBV27 to TRBJ2-3; tentative D call: TRBD2 (5 bases). Germline-derived CDR1 and CDR2 are MNHEY and SMNVEV (reference sequence). CDR3 size: 13 residues. Deletions cut 8 bases from V and 5 bases from J, with 14 bases between. The CDR3 DNA sequence: TGTGCCAGCGGGCCTCGAGGGATAGATACGCAGTATTTT. Translated: CASGPRGIDTQYF.

This chain connects TRBV18 to TRBJ2-5, with 7 positions matching TRBD1. Germline V gene sequence: CDR1 KGHSH, CDR2 LQKENI. The V gene end was trimmed by 6 bases and the J gene end by 3 bases; junction bases not matched to a gene: 7. This CDR3 contains 14 residues. The CDR3: CASSHTTGEETQYF. The CDR3 bases are TGTGCCAGCTCGCATACAACAGGGGAAGAGACCCAGTACTTC.

The rearrangement uses TRBV7-9 and TRBJ2-7; 9 nucleotides match TRBD1. Per the germline V gene, CDR1 is SEHNR and CDR2 is FQNEAQ (reference sequence). The CDR3 has 15 amino acids. The V and J ends lost 5 bases and 4 bases, in that order; junction bases with no gene match: 9. CDR3 sequence (DNA): TGTGCCAGCAGCGCCATCGGGACAGGGAGTTACGAGCAGTACTTC. Translated: CASSAIGTGSYEQYF.

For the CDR3, the DNA is TGCAGCGTAGCGGGACAGGGTTACGAGCAGTACTTC. This sequence encodes CSVAGQGYEQYF. The chain joins TRBV29-1 to TRBJ2-7; 9 bases align to TRBD1. Germline CDR1 is SQVTM and CDR2 is ANQGSEA. The CDR3 length is 12 residues. Unmatched junction bases numbered 4, after V lost 6 bases and J lost 4 bases.

The genes are TRBV9 and TRBJ1-1, with D possibly being TRBD1 (5 bases). The CDR3 sequence is 17 residues long. The V and J ends lost 3 bases and 6 bases respectively, with 24 bases between them. The V gene's germline CDR1 is SGDLS and CDR2 YYNGEE. As DNA, the CDR3 is TGTGCCAGCAGCGCAACGGGTTGGGGGGGACTGGGCGCTGAAGCTTTCTTT. Translating gives CASSATGWGGLGAEAFF.

V is TRBV5-1 and J is TRBJ1-1; 9 bases agree with TRBD1. The CDR3 is made up of 14 amino acids. Germline-derived CDR1 and CDR2 are SGHRS and YFSETQ. V gave up 1 base and J gave up 3 bases; unmatched junction bases: 1. The CDR3 DNA reads TGCGCCAGCAGCTTGAGGACAGGGGACACTGAAGCTTTCTTT. This sequence encodes CASSLRTGDTEAFF.